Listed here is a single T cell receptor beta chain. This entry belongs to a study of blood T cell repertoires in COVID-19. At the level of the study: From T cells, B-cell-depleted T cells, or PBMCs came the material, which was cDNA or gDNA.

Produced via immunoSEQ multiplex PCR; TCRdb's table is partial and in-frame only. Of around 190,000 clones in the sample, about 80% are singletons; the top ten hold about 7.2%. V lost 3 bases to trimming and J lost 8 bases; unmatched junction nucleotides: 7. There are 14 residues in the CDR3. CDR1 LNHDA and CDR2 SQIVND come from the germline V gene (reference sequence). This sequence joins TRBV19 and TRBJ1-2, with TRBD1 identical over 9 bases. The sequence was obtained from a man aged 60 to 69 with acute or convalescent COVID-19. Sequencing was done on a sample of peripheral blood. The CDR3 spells CASSIGHRGQGYTF. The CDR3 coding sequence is TGTGCCAGTAGTATCGGTCACAGGGGGCAAGGCTACACCTTC.